These T cell receptor beta chains were read from a single sample in a study of T cells in Graves' hyperthyroidism and ophthalmopathy. TCRdb itself ran the multiplex PCR reads through MiXCR, one entry per CDR3 protein. The sample consists of about 560,000 distinct CDR3 sequences, roughly a sixth of them appearing once. The sequenced sample consisted of blood. The source is a young woman with Graves' hyperthyroidism. The CDR3 runs from the conserved cysteine through the conserved F or W. Each record gives: clone size, D gene, J gene, V gene, CDR3 DNA, CDR3 protein. D genes are given only for firm matches. Clone size is given for some rows only: seen once, a few or many times, or a class if the clone is expanded.

. | . | TRBJ1-5 | TRBV15 | TGTGCCACCAGCAGAGATTTAGGGTACAATCAGCCCCAGCATTTT | CATSRDLGYNQPQHF
. | . | TRBJ1-6 | TRBV20-1 | TGCAGTGCTAGAGCCCTCTTGGGCGCGGGCTCACCCCTCCACTTT | CSARALLGAGSPLHF
. | . | TRBJ1-1 | TRBV3-1 | TGTGCCAGCAGCCACGCGGGGGGAACCACTGAAGCTTTCTTT | CASSHAGGTTEAFF
many | . | TRBJ2-3 | TRBV28 | TGTGCCAGCATCTTAGGCCGCACAGATACGCAGTATTTT | CASILGRTDTQYF
many | TRBD2 | TRBJ2-1 | TRBV6-1 | TGTGCCAGCAGGTACGCTAGCGGGAACTACAATGAGCAGTTCTTC | CASRYASGNYNEQFF
. | . | TRBJ2-1 | TRBV9 | TGTGCCAGCAGCCCCATACATGAGCAGTTCTTC | CASSPIHEQFF
few | . | TRBJ2-2 | TRBV9 | TGTGCCAGCAGCGTAGTCGGGGGGGAGCTGTTTTTT | CASSVVGGELFF
few | . | TRBJ1-2 | TRBV20-1 | TGCAGTGCTAGATCAGGGCCCTATGGCTACACCTTC | CSARSGPYGYTF
few | TRBD1 | TRBJ2-1 | TRBV29-1 | TGCAGCGTTGATTACACAGGGGGTAAGGAGCAGTTCTTC | CSVDYTGGKEQFF
. | . | TRBJ2-1 | TRBV15 | TGTGCCACCAGCAGAGACGGGAACGGCTACAATGAGCAGTTCTTC | CATSRDGNGYNEQFF
few | . | TRBJ2-1 | TRBV19 | TGTGCCATAACGGACGGAAACAATGAGCAGTTCTTC | CAITDGNNEQFF
. | . | TRBJ2-3 | TRBV3-1 | TGTGCCAGCAGCTCCCGCGGATACGGGGATACGCAGTATTTT | CASSSRGYGDTQYF
many | . | TRBJ2-1 | TRBV7-9 | TGTGCCAGCAGCTTAGGCCTGGAAGAGCAGTTCTTC | CASSLGLEEQFF
many | . | TRBJ2-1 | TRBV5-6 | TGTGCCAGCAGCTTGGTTTTGGTCGAGCAGTTCTTC | CASSLVLVEQFF
. | . | TRBJ2-3 | TRBV12-3/TRBV12-4 | TGTGCCAGCAGTCAGGCGGGGAATACGGCTACGCAGTATTTT | CASSQAGNTATQYF
many | TRBD2 | TRBJ2-3 | TRBV2 | TGTGCCAGCAGTGCGAGGACGGGGGGAGGAGCAGATACGCAGTATTTT | CASSARTGGGADTQYF
. | TRBD1 | TRBJ2-1 | TRBV12-5 | TGTGCTAGTGGTCCGGGACAGGGGGCAAATGAGCAGTTCTTC | CASGPGQGANEQFF
many | . | TRBJ1-2 | TRBV6-2/TRBV6-3 | TGTGCCAGCAGTTTGCGGTTCCAGGGAGTAGAGAGCTACACCTTC | CASSLRFQGVESYTF
many | . | TRBJ2-5 | TRBV13 | TGTGCCAGCAGCTTAGGGGCCCTCCAAGAGACCCAGTACTTC | CASSLGALQETQYF
. | TRBD1 | TRBJ2-7 | TRBV20-1 | TGCAGTGCTGTTACTCGACAAAAAACAGGGGACGAGCAGTACTTC | CSAVTRQKTGDEQYF
. | . | TRBJ1-2 | TRBV14 | TGTGCCAGCAGCCAAGGACCAGGACCCTATGGCTACACCTTC | CASSQGPGPYGYTF
few | TRBD1 | TRBJ1-4 | TRBV5-6 | TGTGCCAGCAGCCTCGATTCGGGGACAGGCAATGAAAAACTGTTTTTT | CASSLDSGTGNEKLFF
many | . | TRBJ2-3 | TRBV5-1 | TGCGCCAGCAGCAACCGGGACGTAAGCACAGATACGCAGTATTTT | CASSNRDVSTDTQYF
many | TRBD1 | TRBJ1-1 | TRBV18 | TGTGCCAGCTCACGGAGGGGGCGCGACACTGAAGCTTTCTTT | CASSRRGRDTEAFF
many | TRBD2 | TRBJ2-7 | TRBV2 | TGTGCCAGCAGTGAAACGGGACTAGGTGCGTACGAGCAGTACTTC | CASSETGLGAYEQYF
. | . | TRBJ2-1 | TRBV28 | TGTGCCAGCAGTCGAAATGAAGGCGTGAAGATATACAATGAGCAGTTCTTC | CASSRNEGVKIYNEQFF
few | TRBD1 | TRBJ2-6 | TRBV11-3 | TGTGCCAGCGCTCGACAGGGCCTCAGGGGGGCCAACGTCCTGACTTTC | CASARQGLRGANVLTF